These 19 T cell receptor beta chains originate from one sample sequenced in a study of a mutant IDH1 vaccine in newly diagnosed glioma. These receptors have no known antigen. Sample time point: week 11, during vaccination. Every vaccination contained 300 ug of the mutant IDH1 20-mer peptide and was paired with topical imiquimod. TCRdb keeps only in-frame clones here, not all; method: immunoSEQ multiplex PCR. Among around 25,000 clones listed, 70% to 80% were seen once. Material: PBMCs, obtained from a glioma patient whose treatment included an IDH1 peptide vaccine. The receptors originated from a woman younger than 35 with glioma.

The chain has TRBV6-1 and TRBJ2-1; 14 nucleotides align to TRBD2. The CDR3 has 16 amino acids. The V gene's germline CDR1 is MNHNS and CDR2 SASEGT. Trimming at V came to 6 bases and at J to 5 bases, leaving 6 bases not matched to a gene. Here the CDR3 DNA reads TGTGCCAGCAGGGAAATGGGACTAGCGGGGGACAATGAGCAGTTCTTC. Its protein is CASREMGLAGDNEQFF.

This sequence joins TRBV2 and TRBJ1-5, with D perhaps matching TRBD1 (6 bases). Between the trimmed V and J ends, which lost 0 bases and 1 base, there was a span of 10 bases. Looked up from germline, CDR1 is SNHLY and CDR2 is FYNNEI. This CDR3 region has 16 residues. CDR3 residues: CASSEALQGSNQPQHF. Here the CDR3 DNA reads TGTGCCAGCAGTGAAGCGCTTCAGGGGAGCAATCAGCCCCAGCATTTT.

This clone was counted only a few times. The gene calls are TRBV28 and TRBJ1-5, with a weak D call TRBD1 (5 bases). Looked up from germline, CDR1 is MDHEN and CDR2 is SYDVKM. The CDR3 runs 15 residues. The V gene lost 3 bases and the J gene lost 3 bases, with 12 bases spanning the gap. The CDR3 loop reads CASSLGGEINQPQHF. The CDR3 DNA reads TGTGCCAGCAGTTTGGGGGGGGAGATCAATCAGCCCCAGCATTTT. Together with reference TRBV28 and TRBJ1-5, the CDR3 gives the full variable domain: DVKVTQSSRYLVKRTGEKVFLECVQDMDHENMFWYRQDPGLGLRLIYFSYDVKMKEKGDIPEGYSVSREKKERFSLILESASTNQTSMYLCASSLGGEINQPQHFGDGTRLSIL.

This clone was counted once. The V call is TRBV18, the J call TRBJ1-2; D might be TRBD1 (6 bases). V lost 2 bases and J lost 2, with 12 bases in between. The length of the CDR3 is 15 residues. CDR1 and CDR2 from the germline V gene are KGHSH and LQKENI. CDR3 bases: TGTGCCAGCTCACCAAGGCAGGGGCGGAACTATGGCTACACCTTC. Its protein is CASSPRQGRNYGYTF.

The chain is built from TRBV5-1 and TRBJ2-7; tentatively, D is TRBD1 (5 bases). This CDR3 contains 18 residues. CDR1 and CDR2 from the germline V gene are SGHRS and YFSETQ. The V and J ends lost 4 bases and 2 bases respectively, with 25 bases between them. CDR3: CASSINLRGLKLTYEQYF. CDR3 DNA sequence: TGCGCCAGCAGCATAAACCTTAGGGGCCTGAAACTAACCTACGAGCAGTACTTC.

This chain links TRBV6-5 with TRBJ1-2, with TRBD1 matching 8 bases. Germline V CDR1 and CDR2: MNHEY, SVGAGI. The CDR3 is 15 amino acids. The ends lost 1 base at V and 7 bases at J; junction bases unmatched: 8. This CDR3 is CASSYYRGRMGGYTF. For the CDR3, the DNA is TGTGCCAGCAGTTACTACAGGGGGAGGATGGGTGGCTACACCTTC.

This chain joins TRBV7-9 and TRBJ2-1, with D possibly being TRBD2 (6 bases). In germline, CDR1 is SEHNR, CDR2 FQNEAQ (reference sequence). V lost 5 bases, J lost 3 bases, and 14 bases lay in between. This CDR3 has 15 amino acids. CDR3 DNA: TGTGCCAGCAGCACCCAGGAGGGCGGCTACAATGAGCAGTTCTTC. This codes for CASSTQEGGYNEQFF. Together with reference TRBV7-9 and TRBJ2-1, the CDR3 gives the full variable domain: DTGVSQNPRHKITKRGQNVTFRCDPISEHNRLYWYRQTLGQGPEFLTYFQNEAQLEKSRLLSDRFSAERPKGSFSTLEIQRTEQGDSAMYLCASSTQEGGYNEQFFGPGTRLTVL.

V usage is TRBV18 and J usage is TRBJ2-5; 10 bases are a match to TRBD1. Germline CDR1 reads KGHSH; CDR2 reads LQKENI. V was clipped by 4 bases and J by 4 bases; unmatched bases: 6. The CDR3 loop spans 15 amino acids. Here the CDR3 reads CASSRRQGAGETQYF. CDR3 bases: TGTGCCAGCTCACGACGACAGGGGGCCGGAGAGACCCAGTACTTC.

The chain carries TRBV10-3 and TRBJ1-1; 10 nucleotides line up with TRBD1. After removal of 4 bases from V and 7 bases from J, the junction contained 3 bases not matched to a gene. The CDR3 is 13 amino acids. Germline lookup yields CDR1 ENHRY and CDR2 SYGVKD. The CDR3 coding sequence is TGTGCCATCAGTGGACAGGGGGCGATTGAAGCTTTCTTT. Translating it yields CAISGQGAIEAFF.

The chain's CDR3 is CASSLLAGGHNEQFF. CDR3 nucleotide sequence: TGCGCCAGCAGCCTACTAGCGGGAGGGCATAATGAGCAGTTCTTC. This chain links TRBV5-1 with TRBJ2-1; 13 bases match TRBD2. J lost 7 bases, V lost 4 bases, and 5 bases had no gene match. Germline lookup yields CDR1 SGHRS and CDR2 YFSETQ. This CDR3 region has 15 residues.

The gene calls are TRBV6-5 and TRBJ2-2; D is possibly TRBD1 (6 bases). Germline V CDR1 and CDR2: MNHEY, SVGAGI. The CDR3 covers 15 residues. The germline V and J ends were trimmed by 0 bases and 2 bases, with 7 bases remaining between them. CDR3: CASSYSQGNTGELFF. The DNA of the CDR3 is TGTGCCAGCAGTTACTCACAGGGTAACACCGGGGAGCTGTTTTTT.

The V and J genes are TRBV29-1 and TRBJ2-1, with D possibly matching TRBD1 (6 bases). The CDR3 has 14 residues. Germline lookup yields CDR1 SQVTM and CDR2 ANQGSEA. Deletions cut 4 bases from V and 6 bases from J, with 16 bases between. CDR3 DNA: TGCAGCGTTGGACACTCGACAGGTTCCAATGAGCAGTTCTTC. Translating it yields CSVGHSTGSNEQFF.

This clone is a singleton in its sample. The gene calls are TRBV6-5 and TRBJ1-2; D gene unclear. V dropped 0 bases and J dropped 0 bases, with 8 bases sitting between them. CDR3 length: 15 residues. Germline assignment: CDR1 MNHEY and CDR2 SVGAGI. As DNA, the CDR3 is TGTGCCAGCAGTTACTCACGGTGGGCTAACTATGGCTACACCTTC. Translation gives CASSYSRWANYGYTF.

This clone was seen only once. The chain joins TRBV5-1 to TRBJ2-1; a weak D match, TRBD1 (5 bases). Trimming removed 0 bases from V and 7 bases from J, with 14 bases in between. Germline assignment: CDR1 SGHRS and CDR2 YFSETQ. The CDR3 consists of 15 residues. The CDR3 nucleotides read TGCGCCAGCAGCTTGGAGGGAAGGGGTGGGAATGAGCAGTTCTTC. Encoded protein: CASSLEGRGGNEQFF.

The CDR3 reads CASRPPGLAASYEQYF. The CDR3 nucleotides read TGTGCCAGCAGGCCTCCCGGACTAGCGGCCTCTTACGAGCAGTACTTC. The chain is built from TRBV28 and TRBJ2-7, with TRBD2 matching 10 bases. Germline V gene lookup returns CDR1 MDHEN and CDR2 SYDVKM. With V trimmed by 6 bases and J by 4 bases, 12 bases remained unmatched. The CDR3 runs to 16 residues.

This clone has only a few counts. The V call is TRBV9, the J call TRBJ1-1; TRBD1 agrees at 10 bases. The CDR3 extends over 14 amino acids. V lost 2 bases to trimming and J lost 10 bases; unmatched junction nucleotides: 8. CDR1 and CDR2 from the germline V gene are SGDLS and YYNGEE. CDR3 loop: CASSVKTGGPRAFF. CDR3 sequence (DNA): TGTGCCAGCAGCGTGAAGACAGGGGGCCCACGAGCTTTCTTT.

The rearrangement joins TRBV19 to TRBJ2-5; 8 bases are a match to TRBD1. V lost 10 bases, J lost 2 bases, and 6 bases stayed unmatched. The CDR3 consists of 13 residues. Per the germline V gene, CDR1 is LNHDA and CDR2 is SQIVND (reference sequence). CDR3 nucleotide sequence: TGTGCCACCAAAACAGGGGGGCAAGAGACCCAGTACTTC. Its protein is CATKTGGQETQYF.

This sequence joins TRBV6-6 and TRBJ2-7, with D possibly TRBD2 on 5 matching bases. Germline V CDR1 and CDR2: MNHNY, SVGAGI (reference sequence). The V end lost 4 bases, the J end lost 7 bases, and 14 bases lay between the germline ends. The CDR3 spans 13 residues. Here the CDR3 reads CASSLSAGGEQYF. The CDR3 coding sequence is TGTGCCAGCAGTTTGTCGGCCGGCGGGGAGCAGTACTTC.

The chain combines TRBV7-2 with TRBJ2-5; D ambiguous. V was pared by 5 bases and J by 1 base, with 14 bases between. CDR3 length: 15 amino acids. Germline V CDR1 and CDR2: SGHTA, FQGNSA. In nucleotides, the CDR3 is TGTGCCAGCAGCCACCCCGCGGACCCCCAAGAGACCCAGTACTTC. As protein: CASSHPADPQETQYF. The whole variable domain, filled in from reference TRBV7-2 and TRBJ2-5, reads GAGVSQSPSNKVTEKGKDVELRCDPISGHTALYWYRQSLGQGLEFLIYFQGNSAPDKSGLPSDRFSAERTGGSVSTLTIQRTQQEDSAVYLCASSHPADPQETQYFGPGTRLLVL.